Sequencing of this TCR beta chain was carried out in a study of CXCR3-negative and CXCR3-positive naive CD8 T cells. UMI labels and 5' RACE were used to prepare the TRB cDNA libraries. From the 5' RACE reads, TCRdb lists one entry per CDR3 protein and no DNA. This table lists some 40,000 distinct CDR3 sequences. Germline CDR1 reads LNHDA; CDR2 reads SQIVND (reference sequence). The CDR3 sequence is 16 residues long. Sample: memory CD8+ T cells from blood. This receptor was obtained from a human donor in good health. Some clones in this sample may be carry-over from other donors' samples. V and J are TRBV19 and TRBJ2-2; TCRdb's D call of TRBD2 is untestable without DNA. The CDR3: CASTPNPGVNTGELFF.